A few counts support the clone carrying this TCR beta chain. The antigen remains undetermined. TCRdb fed the 5' RACE reads into MiXCR, producing one record per CDR3 protein. Here the sample spans 150,000 or so distinct CDR3 sequences, 11% being singletons. These data come from a study of T-cell memory formation after mild COVID-19. Study results and caveats: The authors left the SARS-CoV-2 specificity of second-wave clones peaking on day 37 unconfirmed. Cross-reactive memory apparently joined, as some responding clones appeared in pre-infection memory. Clones which contracted sat mainly in CM and EM if CD4+, and in EMRA if CD8+.

CDR1 and CDR2 from the germline V gene are SEHNR and FQNEAQ (reference sequence). The CDR3 has 14 residues. Trimming removed 1 base from V and 6 bases from J, with 9 bases in between. The sequenced sample consisted of PBMCs or a T cell subset sorted from them (not recorded which). This rearrangement joins TRBV7-9 to TRBJ2-2; TRBD2 might be the D (5 bases). The receptor's source is a man aged 18 to 30 who had mild COVID-19 (a few samples of this study predate the infection). Cell type and time point are not known. CDR3 amino acids: CASSLVAYAGELFF. The CDR3 DNA reads TGTGCCAGCAGCTTAGTAGCGTACGCCGGGGAGCTGTTTTTT.